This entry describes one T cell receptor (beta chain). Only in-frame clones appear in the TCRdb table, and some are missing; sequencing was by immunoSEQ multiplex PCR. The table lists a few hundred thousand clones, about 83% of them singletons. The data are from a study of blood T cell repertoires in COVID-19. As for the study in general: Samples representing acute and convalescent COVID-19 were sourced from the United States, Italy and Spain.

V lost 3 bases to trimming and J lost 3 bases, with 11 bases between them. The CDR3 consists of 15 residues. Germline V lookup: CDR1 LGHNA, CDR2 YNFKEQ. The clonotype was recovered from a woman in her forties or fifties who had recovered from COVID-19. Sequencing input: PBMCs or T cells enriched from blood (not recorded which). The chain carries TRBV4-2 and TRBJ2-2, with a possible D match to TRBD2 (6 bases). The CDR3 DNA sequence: TGTGCCAGCAGCCATTCCTGGGGGGACACCGGGGAGCTGTTTTTT. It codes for CASSHSWGDTGELFF.